This T cell receptor (beta chain) was retrieved from a study of shared T cell receptors in the human thymus. Generated by immunoSEQ multiplex PCR, the TCRdb table keeps only in-frame clones and is missing some. The sample holds 500,000 to 750,000 clones, approximately 88% seen once. The CDR3 contains 14 residues. From germline, CDR1 is SGDLS and CDR2 YYNGEE. V lost 0 bases and J lost 7, with 14 bases in between. This sample was shared with a second study, whose subject was human thymus T cells. From that report: Donation was from healthy Finnish infants who were having corrective surgery that addressed congenital heart defects. Corrective cardiac surgery supplied the resected thymus tissue. Blood and thymic repertoires both appeared biased in V and J gene usage. Related research reported highly overlapping thymic repertoires among unrelated individuals.

The rearrangement uses TRBV9 and TRBJ2-7; D possibly corresponds to TRBD2 (6 bases). Sequenced sample: thymocytes. This receptor was identified in a boy under three years old with a congenital heart defect. The CDR3 bases are TGTGCCAGCAGCGTAGATGCGGGACGCAGGGAGCAGTACTTC. Translated, it gives CASSVDAGRREQYF.